The TCR beta chain under discussion was sequenced for a study of blood T cell repertoires in COVID-19. Some clones are missing from TCRdb's copy, which holds only in-frame ones; the method was immunoSEQ multiplex PCR. The sample lists approximately 300,000 clones; approximately 88% were seen once. The CDR3 loop spans 14 amino acids. Germline CDR1 and CDR2: SNHLY and FYNNEI. Between the trimmed V and J ends, which lost 8 bases and 0 bases, there was a span of 12 bases. The sample comprised PBMCs or T cells enriched from blood (not recorded which). The receptor was isolated from a man between 60 and 75 years old who had recovered from COVID-19. This rearrangement joins TRBV2 to TRBJ2-3, with TRBD2 as a possible D gene (5 bases). CDR3 in DNA: TGTGCCAGCGAACGGGAAACTAGCACAGATACGCAGTATTTT. This sequence encodes CASERETSTDTQYF.